This T cell receptor (beta chain) was identified in a study of cytomegalovirus exposure and HLA in healthy donors. Study outcomes and limitations: The study put 150 to 200 TCR beta chains on its list as cytomegalovirus-associated.

The PCR made use of 60 Vbeta and 13 Jbeta primers. TCRdb's table, derived via immunoSEQ multiplex PCR, lists solely in-frame clones and lacks some. The sample consists of some 140,000 clones, about 76% of them appearing once. This CDR3 is built from 15 residues. The V and J ends lost 3 bases and 4 bases respectively, with 19 bases between them. The V gene's germline CDR1 is GTSNPN and CDR2 SVGIG (reference sequence). In the case of this clone: Its antigen is undetermined.

This receptor was obtained from a man between 25 and 39 years old in good health and CMV-seropositive. The sequenced sample was PBMCs. This chain connects TRBV30 to TRBJ2-7; possible D gene TRBD2, 5 bases. The CDR3 loop reads CAWRNDLRTRYEQYF. The CDR3 nucleotides read TGTGCCTGGAGAAACGACCTACGGACTCGATACGAGCAGTACTTC.